This record concerns one TCR beta chain sequence. Its specificity is not known. The germline V gene encodes CDR1 SGHAT and CDR2 FQNNGV. This CDR3 region has 13 residues. V was clipped by 5 bases and J by 2 bases, with 10 bases between them. The sample is drawn from a study of CD8+ T cells in alopecia areata. Study results and limitations: Tofacitinib yielded significantly lower scalp clonality and fewer expanded CD8+ clones among the top 100. Relative to normal scalp, lesional scalp, especially alopecia totalis/universalis, showed higher clonality.

Following extraction, RNA underwent reverse transcription to cDNA, which served as the sequencing template. Generated by immunoSEQ multiplex PCR, the TCRdb table keeps only in-frame clones and is missing some. Of roughly 180,000 clones listed, less than 70% are singletons. Treatment reported: oral pan-JAK inhibitor, 5-10 mg twice daily. The TCR comes from a human donor with alopecia areata. This sample comprised CD8+ T cells sorted from blood, obtained at week 24, from a patient treated with tofacitinib. The J gene is TRBJ2-7, the V gene TRBV11-2; the D gene is possibly TRBD1 (6 bases). CDR3 region: CASSTGTTYEQYF. The CDR3 DNA is TGTGCCAGCAGCACCGGGACAACCTACGAGCAGTACTTC.